This TCR beta chain was found in a study of blood T cell repertoires in COVID-19 (dated by TCRdb to the early 2020s). Regarding the study in general: The collaborator samples originated in the United States, Italy and Spain and spanned the acute and convalescent phases of COVID-19. The prospective study material was composed of cDNA or gDNA derived from T cells, B-cell-depleted T cells, or PBMCs. Subjects who had been exposed to COVID-19, were actively infected with it, or had recovered from it provided the deeply sampled blood TCRbeta repertoires that made up the dataset. The repertoires were released in a freely available public database meant as a resource for research on the immune response to SARS-CoV-2. Samples were obtained from the ongoing ImmuneRACE study (first 160 participants) and from 1,254 subjects provided by 6 global collaborators. Sample metadata almost always included a de-identified subject ID, COVID-19 status, age in years and sex. Where available, HLA class I and class II types were taken from metadata supplied by the sample provider and were not determined by assay-based typing.

The table lists this clone with a few counts. It lacks a known antigen. No much larger clonotype is one base removed from it; base qualities were not supplied. The full study reports these points: The quantity of clinical and demographic metadata differed by source and by participant and was supplied without curation.

In Seattle, one collaborating source enrolled patients while the infection was active and tracked those patients longitudinally over the course of disease. Whole blood was collected in K2EDTA tubes by collaborating institutions according to the institutions' own protocols. Collaborator samples were shipped for TCRbeta analysis as frozen whole blood, isolated PBMCs, or DNA extracted from either sample type. CDR1 SGHAT and CDR2 FQNNGV were looked up in the germline V gene. Trimming removed 2 bases from V and 3 bases from J, leaving 8 bases between the germline ends. From cysteine to phenylalanine, the CDR3 is 13 amino acids long. Only the CDR3 DNA is retained, 39 bases long and in frame from the first base. TCRbeta CDR3 regions were amplified from genomic DNA by means of the immunoSEQ Assay, a bias-controlled multiplex PCR. The published analysis was carried out like this. The number of nucleated cells in each sample was estimated from the amplification of reference gene primers within the assay. Sequence reads were collapsed and filtered to measure the absolute abundance of every unique TCRbeta CDR3 rearrangement. For each sample, productive Simpson clonality was calculated as the square root of Simpson's diversity index over productive rearrangements. This is the immuneACCESS table as TCRdb keeps it, with only in-frame sequences that have V and J called. A part of the clones is gone; compared with another copy, unresolved V genes explain less than half, and the rest is unexplained. V, J and clone size derive from that table, while D and trimming were established from the DNA sequence. The sample data list approximately 180,000 clones, and 81% of these were observed just once. The ten largest clones add up to approximately 12% of the sample.

The sequence joins TRBV11-2 to TRBJ2-7; TRBD1 is a possible D gene, resting on 5 matching bases. Sequenced input: peripheral blood. The sequence came from an elderly woman with COVID-19, enrolled during active disease. The CDR3: CASSLTQGYEQYF. The DNA sequence follows: TGTGCCAGCAGCTTAACGCAGGGCTACGAGCAGTACTTC.